This record covers a single TCR beta chain. Profiling relied on immunoSEQ multiplex PCR, and the TCRdb table lists in-frame clones only, not all of them. The data show about 250,000 clones, 75% to 90% seen once. Categorization into cohorts depended on clinical history that participants reported. With V trimmed by 3 bases and J by 1 base, 6 bases remained unmatched. Germline CDR1 reads LNHNV; CDR2 reads YYDKDF (reference sequence). The CDR3 contains 18 residues. The data were obtained in a study of blood T cell repertoires in COVID-19. Looking at the study overall: COVID-19 samples collected from the United States, Italy and Spain covered acute and convalescent phases.

The clonotype originates from a man aged 35 to 55 who had recovered from COVID-19. The V call is TRBV15, the J call TRBJ2-3; TRBD2 aligns across 14 bases. Sequencing was done on a sample of PBMCs or T cells enriched from blood (not recorded which). The CDR3 spells CATSRRLAGGLGTDTQYF. The CDR3 DNA is TGTGCCACCAGCAGGAGACTAGCGGGGGGGCTGGGCACAGATACGCAGTATTTT.